This entry describes one T cell receptor beta chain. This sample was taken from a study of CD8 T cells in Susac syndrome. With random hexamers, reverse transcription was performed on 0.5 to 1 ug of RNA. An immunoSEQ multiplex PCR amplified TCR beta CDR3 over 54 Vbeta and 13 Jbeta. TCRdb processed the immunoSEQ multiplex PCR reads anew with MiXCR; each CDR3 protein has one entry. Among some 200,000 distinct CDR3 sequences listed, more than 90% were seen once. There are 13 residues in the CDR3. CDR1 is DFQATT and CDR2 is SNEGSKA in the germline V gene (reference sequence). V was clipped by 3 bases and J by 5 bases; unmatched bases: 4.

The source of this sequence is a human donor with multiple sclerosis. The V gene is TRBV20-1, the J gene TRBJ2-1; 7 bases are shared with TRBD2. Sequenced: CD4+ T cells from PBMCs. The CDR3 region is CSASQGGDNEQFF. DNA of the CDR3: TGCAGTGCTAGCCAGGGAGGGGACAATGAGCAGTTCTTC.